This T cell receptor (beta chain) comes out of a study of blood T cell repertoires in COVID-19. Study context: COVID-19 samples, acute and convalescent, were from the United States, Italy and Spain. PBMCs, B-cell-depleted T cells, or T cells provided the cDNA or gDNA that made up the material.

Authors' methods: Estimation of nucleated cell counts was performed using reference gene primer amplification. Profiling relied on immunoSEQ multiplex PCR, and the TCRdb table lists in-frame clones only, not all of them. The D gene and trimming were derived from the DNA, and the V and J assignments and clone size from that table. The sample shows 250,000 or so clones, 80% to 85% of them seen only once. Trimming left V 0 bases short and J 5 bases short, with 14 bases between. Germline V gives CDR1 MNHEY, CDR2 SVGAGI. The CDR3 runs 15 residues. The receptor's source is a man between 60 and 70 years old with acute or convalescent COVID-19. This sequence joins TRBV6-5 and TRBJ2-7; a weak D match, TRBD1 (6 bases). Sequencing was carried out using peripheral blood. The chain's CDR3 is CASSYSYREFHEQYF. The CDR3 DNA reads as TGTGCCAGCAGTTACTCTTACAGGGAATTCCACGAGCAGTACTTC.